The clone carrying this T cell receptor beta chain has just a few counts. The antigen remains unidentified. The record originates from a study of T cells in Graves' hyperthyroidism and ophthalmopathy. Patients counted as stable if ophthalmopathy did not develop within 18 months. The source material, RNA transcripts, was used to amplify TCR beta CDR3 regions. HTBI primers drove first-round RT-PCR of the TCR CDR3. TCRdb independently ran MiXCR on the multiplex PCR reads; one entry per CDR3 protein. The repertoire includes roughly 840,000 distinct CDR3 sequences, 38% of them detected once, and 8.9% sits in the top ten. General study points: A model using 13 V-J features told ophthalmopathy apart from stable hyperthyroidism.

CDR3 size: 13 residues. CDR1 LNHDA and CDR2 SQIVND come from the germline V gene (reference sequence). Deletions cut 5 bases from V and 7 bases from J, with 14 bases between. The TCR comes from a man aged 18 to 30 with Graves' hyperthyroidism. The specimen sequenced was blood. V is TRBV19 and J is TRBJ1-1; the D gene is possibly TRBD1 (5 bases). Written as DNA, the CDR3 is TGTGCCAGTAGTCCCCGGGGACCGGATGAAGCTTTCTTT. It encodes CASSPRGPDEAFF. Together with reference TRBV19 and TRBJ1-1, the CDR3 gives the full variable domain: DGGITQSPKYLFRKEGQNVTLSCEQNLNHDAMYWYRQDPGQGLRLIYYSQIVNDFQKGDIAEGYSVSREKKESFPLTVTSAQKNPTAFYLCASSPRGPDEAFFGQGTRLTVV.